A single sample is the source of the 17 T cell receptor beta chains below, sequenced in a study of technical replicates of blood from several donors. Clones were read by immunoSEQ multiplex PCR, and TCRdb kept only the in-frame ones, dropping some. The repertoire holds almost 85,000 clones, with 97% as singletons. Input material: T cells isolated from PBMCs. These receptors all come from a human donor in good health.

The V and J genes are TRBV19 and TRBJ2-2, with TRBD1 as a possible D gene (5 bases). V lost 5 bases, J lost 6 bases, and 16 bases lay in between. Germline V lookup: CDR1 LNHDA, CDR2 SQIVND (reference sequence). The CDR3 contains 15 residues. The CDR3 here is CASSSAGWAAGELFF. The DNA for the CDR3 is TGTGCCAGTAGTTCCGCAGGGTGGGCCGCCGGGGAGCTGTTTTTT.

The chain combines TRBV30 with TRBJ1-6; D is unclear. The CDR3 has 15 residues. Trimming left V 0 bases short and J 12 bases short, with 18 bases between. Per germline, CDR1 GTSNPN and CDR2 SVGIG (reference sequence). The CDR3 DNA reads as TGTGCCTGGAGTGTACTAGGGCCCCTTATAGAACCCCTCCACTTT. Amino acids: CAWSVLGPLIEPLHF.

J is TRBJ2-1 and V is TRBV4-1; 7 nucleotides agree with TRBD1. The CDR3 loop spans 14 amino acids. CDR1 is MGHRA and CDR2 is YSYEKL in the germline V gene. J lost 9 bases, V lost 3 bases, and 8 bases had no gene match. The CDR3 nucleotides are TGCGCCAGCAGCCATTACAGGGGTACGGGTGAGCAGTTCTTC. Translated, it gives CASSHYRGTGEQFF.

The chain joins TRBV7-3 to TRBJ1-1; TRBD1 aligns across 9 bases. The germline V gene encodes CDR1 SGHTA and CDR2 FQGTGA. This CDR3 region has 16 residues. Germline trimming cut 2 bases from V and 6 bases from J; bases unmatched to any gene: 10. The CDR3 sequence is CASSLSISTGGAEAFF. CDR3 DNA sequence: TGTGCCAGCAGCTTATCAATTTCCACAGGGGGCGCTGAAGCTTTCTTT.

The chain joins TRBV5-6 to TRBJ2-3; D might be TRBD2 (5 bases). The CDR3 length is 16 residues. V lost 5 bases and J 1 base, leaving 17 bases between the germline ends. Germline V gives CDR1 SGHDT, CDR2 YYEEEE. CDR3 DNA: TGTGCCAGCAGTTTGACCGGCGGGTACGGCACAGATACGCAGTATTTT. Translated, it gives CASSLTGGYGTDTQYF.

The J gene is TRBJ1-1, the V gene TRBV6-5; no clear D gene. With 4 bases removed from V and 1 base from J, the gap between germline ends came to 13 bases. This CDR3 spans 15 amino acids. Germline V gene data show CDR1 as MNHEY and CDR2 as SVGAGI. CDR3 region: CASSSPTSPNTEAFF. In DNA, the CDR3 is TGTGCCAGCAGTTCCCCGACAAGTCCGAACACTGAAGCTTTCTTT.

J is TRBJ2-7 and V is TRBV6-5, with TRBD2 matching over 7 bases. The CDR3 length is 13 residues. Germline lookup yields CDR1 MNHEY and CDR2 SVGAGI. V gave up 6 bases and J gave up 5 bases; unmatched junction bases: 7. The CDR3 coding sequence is TGTGCCAGCAGGAGGGAGGGAATCCACGAGCAGTACTTC. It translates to CASRREGIHEQYF.

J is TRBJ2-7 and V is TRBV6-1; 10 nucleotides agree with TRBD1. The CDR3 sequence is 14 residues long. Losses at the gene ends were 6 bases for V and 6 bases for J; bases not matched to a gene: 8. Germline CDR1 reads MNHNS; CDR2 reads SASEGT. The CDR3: CASRGGQGYGEQYF. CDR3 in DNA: TGTGCCAGCAGGGGGGGACAGGGGTACGGCGAGCAGTACTTC.

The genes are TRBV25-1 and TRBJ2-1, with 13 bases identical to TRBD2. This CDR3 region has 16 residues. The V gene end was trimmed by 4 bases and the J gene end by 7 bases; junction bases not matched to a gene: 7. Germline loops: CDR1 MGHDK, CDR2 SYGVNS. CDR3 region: CASSGHGLAGVNEQFF. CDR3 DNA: TGTGCCAGCAGTGGGCACGGACTAGCGGGAGTAAATGAGCAGTTCTTC.

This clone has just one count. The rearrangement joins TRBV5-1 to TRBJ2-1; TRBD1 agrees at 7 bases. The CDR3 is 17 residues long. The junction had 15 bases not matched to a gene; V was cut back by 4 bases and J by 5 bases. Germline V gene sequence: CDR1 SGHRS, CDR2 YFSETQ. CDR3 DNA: TGCGCCAGCAGCCTCCTCCTGACAGGGATGGAAGACAATGAGCAGTTCTTC. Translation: CASSLLLTGMEDNEQFF. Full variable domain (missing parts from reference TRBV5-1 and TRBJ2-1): KAGVTQTPRYLIKTRGQQVTLSCSPISGHRSVSWYQQTPGQGLQFLFEYFSETQRNKGNFPGRFSGRQFSNSRSEMNVSTLELGDSALYLCASSLLLTGMEDNEQFFGPGTRLTVL.

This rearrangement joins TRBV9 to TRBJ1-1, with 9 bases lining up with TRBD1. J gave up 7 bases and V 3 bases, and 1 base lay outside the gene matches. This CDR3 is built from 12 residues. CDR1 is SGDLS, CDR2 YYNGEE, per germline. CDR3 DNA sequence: TGTGCCAGCAGCGAGGGACAGGGTGAAGCTTTCTTT. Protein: CASSEGQGEAFF.

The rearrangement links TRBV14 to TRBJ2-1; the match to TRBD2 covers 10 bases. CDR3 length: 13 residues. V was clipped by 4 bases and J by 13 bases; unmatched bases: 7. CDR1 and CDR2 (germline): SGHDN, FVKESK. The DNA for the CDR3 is TGTGCCAGCAGCCCAACTACTAGCGGGGACCAGTTCTTC. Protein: CASSPTTSGDQFF. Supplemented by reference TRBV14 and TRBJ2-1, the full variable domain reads EAGVTQFPSHSVIEKGQTVTLRCDPISGHDNLYWYRRVMGKEIKFLLHFVKESKQDESGMPNNRFLAERTGGTYSTLKVQPAELEDSGVYFCASSPTTSGDQFFGPGTRLTVL.

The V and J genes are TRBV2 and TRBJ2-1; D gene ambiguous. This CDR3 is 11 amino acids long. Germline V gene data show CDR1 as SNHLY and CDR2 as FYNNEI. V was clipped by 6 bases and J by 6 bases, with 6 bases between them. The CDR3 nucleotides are TGTGCCAGCAGCTACAGCAATGAGCAGTTCTTC. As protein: CASSYSNEQFF.

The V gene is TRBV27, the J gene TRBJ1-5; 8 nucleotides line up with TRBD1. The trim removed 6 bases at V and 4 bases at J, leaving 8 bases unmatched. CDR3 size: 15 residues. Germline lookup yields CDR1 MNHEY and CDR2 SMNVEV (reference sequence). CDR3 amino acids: CASSRSRQGNQPQHF. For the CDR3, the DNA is TGTGCCAGCAGCCGGAGTCGACAGGGGAATCAGCCCCAGCATTTT.

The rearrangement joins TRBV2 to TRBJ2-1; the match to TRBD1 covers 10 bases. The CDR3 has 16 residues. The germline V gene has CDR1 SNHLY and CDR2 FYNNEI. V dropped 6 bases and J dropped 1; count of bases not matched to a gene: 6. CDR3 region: CASRHPGQGSYNEQFF. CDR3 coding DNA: TGTGCCAGCAGACACCCGGGACAGGGGTCCTACAATGAGCAGTTCTTC.

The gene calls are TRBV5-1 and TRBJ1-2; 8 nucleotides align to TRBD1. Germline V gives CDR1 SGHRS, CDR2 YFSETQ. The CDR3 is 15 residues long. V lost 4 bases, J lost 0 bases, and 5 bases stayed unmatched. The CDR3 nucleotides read TGCGCCAGCAGCCCACAGGGGGGAGCTAACTATGGCTACACCTTC. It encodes CASSPQGGANYGYTF.

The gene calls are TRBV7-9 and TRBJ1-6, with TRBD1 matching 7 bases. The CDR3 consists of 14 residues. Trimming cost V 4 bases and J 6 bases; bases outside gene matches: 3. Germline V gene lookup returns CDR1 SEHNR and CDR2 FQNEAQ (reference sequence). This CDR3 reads CASSSTGANSPLHF. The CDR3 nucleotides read TGTGCCAGCAGCTCAACAGGGGCTAATTCACCCCTCCACTTT.